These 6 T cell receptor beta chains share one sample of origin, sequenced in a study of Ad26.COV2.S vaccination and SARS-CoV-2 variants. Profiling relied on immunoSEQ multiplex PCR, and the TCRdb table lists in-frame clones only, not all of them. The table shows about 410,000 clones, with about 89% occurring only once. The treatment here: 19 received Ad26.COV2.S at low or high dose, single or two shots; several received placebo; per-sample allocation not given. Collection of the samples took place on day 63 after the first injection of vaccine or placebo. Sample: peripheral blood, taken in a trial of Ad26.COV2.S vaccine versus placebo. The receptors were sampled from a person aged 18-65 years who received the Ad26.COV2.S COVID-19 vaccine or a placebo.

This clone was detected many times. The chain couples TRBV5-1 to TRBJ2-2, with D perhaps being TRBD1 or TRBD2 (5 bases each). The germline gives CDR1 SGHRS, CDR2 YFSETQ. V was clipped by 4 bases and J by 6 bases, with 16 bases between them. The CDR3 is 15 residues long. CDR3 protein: CASSPSGPGPGELFF. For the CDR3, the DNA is TGCGCCAGCAGCCCCTCGGGTCCGGGGCCCGGGGAGCTGTTTTTT.

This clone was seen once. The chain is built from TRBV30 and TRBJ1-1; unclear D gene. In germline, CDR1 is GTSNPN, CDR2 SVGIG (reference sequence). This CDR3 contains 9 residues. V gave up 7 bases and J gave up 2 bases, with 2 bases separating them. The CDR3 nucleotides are TGTGCCTCAAACACTGAAGCTTTCTTT. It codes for CASNTEAFF.

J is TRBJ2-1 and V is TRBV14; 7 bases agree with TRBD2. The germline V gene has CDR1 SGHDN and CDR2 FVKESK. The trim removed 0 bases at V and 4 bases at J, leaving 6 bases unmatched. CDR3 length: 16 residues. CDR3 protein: CASSQERGLQYNEQFF. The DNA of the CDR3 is TGTGCCAGCAGCCAAGAAAGGGGACTACAATACAATGAGCAGTTCTTC. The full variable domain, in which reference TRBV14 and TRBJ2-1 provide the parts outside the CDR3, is EAGVTQFPSHSVIEKGQTVTLRCDPISGHDNLYWYRRVMGKEIKFLLHFVKESKQDESGMPNNRFLAERTGGTYSTLKVQPAELEDSGVYFCASSQERGLQYNEQFFGPGTRLTVL.

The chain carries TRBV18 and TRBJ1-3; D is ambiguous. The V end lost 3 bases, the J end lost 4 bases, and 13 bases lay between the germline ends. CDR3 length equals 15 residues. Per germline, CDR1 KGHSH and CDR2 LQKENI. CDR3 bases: TGTGCCAGCTCACCGGTCGCGGGATTAGGAAACACCATATATTTT. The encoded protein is CASSPVAGLGNTIYF.

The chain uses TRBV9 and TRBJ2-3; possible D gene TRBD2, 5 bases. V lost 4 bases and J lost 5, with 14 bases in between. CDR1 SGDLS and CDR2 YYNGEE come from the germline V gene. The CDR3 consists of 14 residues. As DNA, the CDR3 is TGTGCCAGCAGCCCTCCCCGGGATGAAGATACGCAGTATTTT. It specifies CASSPPRDEDTQYF.

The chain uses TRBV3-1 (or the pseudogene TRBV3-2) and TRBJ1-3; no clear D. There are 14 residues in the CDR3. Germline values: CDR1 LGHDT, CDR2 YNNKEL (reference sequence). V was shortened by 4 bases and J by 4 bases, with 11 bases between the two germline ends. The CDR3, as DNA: TGTGCCAGCAGCCCGGGGTCCCGAGGAAACACCATATATTTT. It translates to CASSPGSRGNTIYF.